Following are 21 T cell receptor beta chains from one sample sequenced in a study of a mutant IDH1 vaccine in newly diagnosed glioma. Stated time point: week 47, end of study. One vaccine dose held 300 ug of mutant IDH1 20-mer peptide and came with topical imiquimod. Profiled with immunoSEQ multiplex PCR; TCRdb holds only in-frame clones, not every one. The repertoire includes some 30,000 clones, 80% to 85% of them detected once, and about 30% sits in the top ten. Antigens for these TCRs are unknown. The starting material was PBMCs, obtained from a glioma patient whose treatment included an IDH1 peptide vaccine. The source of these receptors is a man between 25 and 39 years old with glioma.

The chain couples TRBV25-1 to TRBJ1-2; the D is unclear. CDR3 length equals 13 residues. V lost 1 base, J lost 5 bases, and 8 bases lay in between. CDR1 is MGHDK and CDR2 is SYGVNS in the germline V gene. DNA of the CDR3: TGTGCCAGCAGTGAATTTGGGGATTATGGCTACACCTTC. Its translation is CASSEFGDYGYTF.

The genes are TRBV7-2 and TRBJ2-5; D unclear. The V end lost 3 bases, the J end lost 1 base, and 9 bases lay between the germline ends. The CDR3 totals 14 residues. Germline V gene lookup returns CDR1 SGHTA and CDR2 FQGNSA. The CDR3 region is CASSFGASQETQYF. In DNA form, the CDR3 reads TGTGCCAGCAGCTTCGGAGCGAGCCAAGAGACCCAGTACTTC.

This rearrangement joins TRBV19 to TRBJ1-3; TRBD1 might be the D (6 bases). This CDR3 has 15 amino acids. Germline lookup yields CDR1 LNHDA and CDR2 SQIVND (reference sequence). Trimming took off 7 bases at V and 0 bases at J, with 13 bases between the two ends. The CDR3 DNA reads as TGTGCCAGTAACACGGACAGAAACTCTGGAAACACCATATATTTT. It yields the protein CASNTDRNSGNTIYF.

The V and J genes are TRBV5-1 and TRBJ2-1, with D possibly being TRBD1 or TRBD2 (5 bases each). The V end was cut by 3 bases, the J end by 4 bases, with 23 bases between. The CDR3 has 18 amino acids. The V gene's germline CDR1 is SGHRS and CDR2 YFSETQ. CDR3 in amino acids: CASSYAPSGRGEYNEQFF. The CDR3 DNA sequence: TGCGCCAGCAGCTACGCCCCTTCGGGGAGAGGGGAGTACAATGAGCAGTTCTTC.

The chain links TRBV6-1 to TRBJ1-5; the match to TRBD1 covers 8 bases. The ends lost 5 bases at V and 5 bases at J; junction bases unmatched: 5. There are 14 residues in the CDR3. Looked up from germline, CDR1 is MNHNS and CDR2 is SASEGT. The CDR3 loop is CASSQTGGDQPQHF. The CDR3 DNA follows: TGTGCCAGCAGTCAAACAGGGGGGGATCAGCCCCAGCATTTT.

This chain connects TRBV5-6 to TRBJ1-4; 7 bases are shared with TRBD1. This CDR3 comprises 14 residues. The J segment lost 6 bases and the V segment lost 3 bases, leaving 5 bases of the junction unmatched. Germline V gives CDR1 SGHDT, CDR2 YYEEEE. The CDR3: CASSSRDRDEKLFF. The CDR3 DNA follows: TGTGCCAGCAGCTCCCGGGACAGAGATGAAAAACTGTTTTTT.

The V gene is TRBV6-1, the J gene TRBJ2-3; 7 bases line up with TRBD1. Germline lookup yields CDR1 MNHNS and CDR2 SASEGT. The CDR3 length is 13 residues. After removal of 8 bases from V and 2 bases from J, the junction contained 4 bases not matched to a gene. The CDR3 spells CASAGTDTDTQYF. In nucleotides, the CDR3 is TGTGCCAGCGCCGGGACAGACACAGATACGCAGTATTTT.

CDR3 sequence reads: CASSETFMGTEAFF. CDR3 DNA: TGTGCCAGCAGTGAAACCTTTATGGGCACTGAAGCTTTCTTT. The rearrangement uses TRBV2 and TRBJ1-1; no definite D call. The CDR3 loop spans 14 amino acids. V lost 2 bases, J lost 4 bases, and 11 bases lay in between. The germline gives CDR1 SNHLY, CDR2 FYNNEI. The variable domain in full, with the rest retrieved from reference TRBV2 and TRBJ1-1, is EPEVTQTPSHQVTQMGQEVILRCVPISNHLYFYWYRQILGQKVEFLVSFYNNEISEKSEIFDDQFSVERPDGSNFTLKIRSTKLEDSAMYFCASSETFMGTEAFFGQGTRLTVV.

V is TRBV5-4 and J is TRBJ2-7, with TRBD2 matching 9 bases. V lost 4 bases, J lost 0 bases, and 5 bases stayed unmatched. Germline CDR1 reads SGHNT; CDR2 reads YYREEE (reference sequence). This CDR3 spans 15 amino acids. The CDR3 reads CASSLAGPSSYEQYF. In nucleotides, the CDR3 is TGTGCCAGCAGCCTAGCGGGACCGAGCTCCTACGAGCAGTACTTC.

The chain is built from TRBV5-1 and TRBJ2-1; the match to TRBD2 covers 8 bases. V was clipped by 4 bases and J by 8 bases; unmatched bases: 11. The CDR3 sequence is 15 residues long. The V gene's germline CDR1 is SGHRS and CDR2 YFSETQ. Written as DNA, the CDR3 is TGCGCCAGCAGCCCTGGACCGGGAGGGCTCTATGAGCAGTTCTTC. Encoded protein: CASSPGPGGLYEQFF.

The CDR3 reads CAGGVGTFNEQFF. For the CDR3, the DNA is TGTGCCGGCGGGGTTGGGACCTTCAATGAGCAGTTCTTC. The V gene is TRBV19, the J gene TRBJ2-1, with D tentatively TRBD2 (6 bases). The CDR3 contains 13 residues. The germline V gene encodes CDR1 LNHDA and CDR2 SQIVND (reference sequence). Trimming removed 11 bases from V and 6 bases from J, with 17 bases in between.

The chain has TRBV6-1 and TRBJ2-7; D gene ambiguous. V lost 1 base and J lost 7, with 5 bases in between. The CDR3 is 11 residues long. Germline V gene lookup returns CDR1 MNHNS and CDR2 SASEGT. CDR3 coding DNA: TGTGCCAGCAGTGAAGGTTGGGAGCAGTACTTC. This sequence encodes CASSEGWEQYF.

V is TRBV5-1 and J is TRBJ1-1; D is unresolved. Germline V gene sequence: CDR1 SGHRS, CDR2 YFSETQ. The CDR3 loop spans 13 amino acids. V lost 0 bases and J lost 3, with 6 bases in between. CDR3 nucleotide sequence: TGCGCCAGCAGCTTGGGACCGGACACTGAAGCTTTCTTT. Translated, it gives CASSLGPDTEAFF.

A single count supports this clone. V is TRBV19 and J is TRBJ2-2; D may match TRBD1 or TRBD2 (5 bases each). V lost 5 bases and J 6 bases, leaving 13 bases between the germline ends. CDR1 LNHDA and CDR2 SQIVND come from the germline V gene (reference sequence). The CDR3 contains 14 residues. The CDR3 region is CASSLQVGAGELFF. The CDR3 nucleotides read TGTGCCAGTAGTCTACAGGTCGGGGCCGGGGAGCTGTTTTTT.

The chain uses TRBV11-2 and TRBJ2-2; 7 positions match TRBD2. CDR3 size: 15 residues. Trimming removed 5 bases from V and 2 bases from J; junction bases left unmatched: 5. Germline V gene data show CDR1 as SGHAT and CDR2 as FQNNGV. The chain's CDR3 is CASSPLGLNTGELFF. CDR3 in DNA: TGTGCCAGCAGCCCACTGGGACTAAACACCGGGGAGCTGTTTTTT. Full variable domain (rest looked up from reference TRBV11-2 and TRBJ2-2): EAGVAQSPRYKIIEKRQSVAFWCNPISGHATLYWYQQILGQGPKLLIQFQNNGVVDDSQLPKDRFSAERLKGVDSTLKIQPAKLEDSAVYLCASSPLGLNTGELFFGEGSRLTVL.

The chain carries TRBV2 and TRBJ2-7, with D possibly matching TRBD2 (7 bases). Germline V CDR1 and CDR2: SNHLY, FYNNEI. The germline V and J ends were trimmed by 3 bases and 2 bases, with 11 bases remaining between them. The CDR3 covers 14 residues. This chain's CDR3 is CASSDAGAAYEQYF. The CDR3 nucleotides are TGTGCCAGCAGTGACGCGGGGGCCGCCTACGAGCAGTACTTC.

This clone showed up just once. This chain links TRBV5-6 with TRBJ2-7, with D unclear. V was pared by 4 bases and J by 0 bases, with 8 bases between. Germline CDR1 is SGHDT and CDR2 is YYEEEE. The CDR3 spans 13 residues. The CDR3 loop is CASSHPASYEQYF. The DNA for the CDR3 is TGTGCCAGCAGCCACCCAGCCTCCTACGAGCAGTACTTC.

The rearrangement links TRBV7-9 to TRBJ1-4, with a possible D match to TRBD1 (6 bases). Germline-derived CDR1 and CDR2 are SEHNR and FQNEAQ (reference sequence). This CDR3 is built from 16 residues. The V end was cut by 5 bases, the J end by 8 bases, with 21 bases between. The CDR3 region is CASSPSYREAEEKLFF. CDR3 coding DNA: TGTGCCAGCAGCCCTAGTTACAGGGAAGCGGAAGAAAAACTGTTTTTT.

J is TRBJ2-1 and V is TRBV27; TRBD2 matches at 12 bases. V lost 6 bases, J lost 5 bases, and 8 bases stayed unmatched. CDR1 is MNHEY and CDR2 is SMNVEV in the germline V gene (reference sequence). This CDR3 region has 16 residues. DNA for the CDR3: TGTGCCAGCAGGCCCCGTCGACTAGCGGGGGACAATGAGCAGTTCTTC. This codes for CASRPRRLAGDNEQFF.

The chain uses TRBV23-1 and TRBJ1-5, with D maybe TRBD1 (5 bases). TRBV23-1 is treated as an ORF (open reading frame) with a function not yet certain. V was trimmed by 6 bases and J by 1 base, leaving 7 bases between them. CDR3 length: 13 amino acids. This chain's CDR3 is CASRGDSNQPQHF. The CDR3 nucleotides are TGCGCCAGCAGAGGGGACAGCAATCAGCCCCAGCATTTT.

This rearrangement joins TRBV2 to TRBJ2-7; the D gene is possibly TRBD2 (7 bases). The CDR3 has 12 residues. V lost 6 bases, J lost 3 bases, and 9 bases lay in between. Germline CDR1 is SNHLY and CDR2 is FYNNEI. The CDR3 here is CASRGGVYEQYF. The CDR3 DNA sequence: TGTGCCAGCAGAGGGGGGGTCTACGAGCAGTACTTC.